This TCR beta chain is drawn from a study of cytomegalovirus exposure and HLA in healthy donors. Findings and limits, study-wide: Some TCR beta chains (roughly 150 of them) were listed as cytomegalovirus-associated. Presence/absence analyses took donor sequencing depth as roughly uniform.

The donors gave bone marrow, and they were healthy. The CDR3 covers 17 residues. Trimming removed 1 base from V and 2 bases from J; junction bases left unmatched: 7. CDR1 LNHDA and CDR2 SQIVND come from the germline V gene (reference sequence). PCR was performed using 60 Vbeta and 13 Jbeta primers. Method: immunoSEQ multiplex PCR; TCRdb's copy keeps in-frame clones and lacks some. The sample records about 130,000 clones, 60% to 85% being singletons. Worth noting for this clone: Its antigen is still unknown.

The chain has TRBV19 and TRBJ2-5; the match to TRBD2 covers 10 bases. Sequenced input: PBMCs. The clonotype comes from a female donor in good health and CMV-seronegative. CDR3 coding DNA: TGTGCCAGTAGTATAGTCCTGACTAGCGGGTCTCAAGAGACCCAGTACTTC. Translated, it gives CASSIVLTSGSQETQYF.